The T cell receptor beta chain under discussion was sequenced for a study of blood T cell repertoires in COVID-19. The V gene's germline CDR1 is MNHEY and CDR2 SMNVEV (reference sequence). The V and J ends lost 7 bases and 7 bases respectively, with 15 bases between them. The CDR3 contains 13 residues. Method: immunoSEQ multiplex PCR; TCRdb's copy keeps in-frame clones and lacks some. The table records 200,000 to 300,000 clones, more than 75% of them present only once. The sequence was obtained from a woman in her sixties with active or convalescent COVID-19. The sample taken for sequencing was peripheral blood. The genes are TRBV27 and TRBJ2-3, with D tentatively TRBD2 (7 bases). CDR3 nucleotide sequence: TGTGCCAGCAAGGGGGGGGGCTGGAATACGCAGTATTTT. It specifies CASKGGGWNTQYF.